The sequence of this TCR beta chain was determined in a study of cytomegalovirus exposure and HLA in healthy donors. General observations from the study: As a later analysis showed, a missense DCLRE1C variant was linked to trimming of TCR beta V- and J-genes. About 90% or about 30% of the time was how often most TCR beta V segments were productive, according to an earlier analysis.

This clone was seen a handful of times. Its cognate antigen is unknown. Both 60 Vbeta primers and 13 Jbeta primers went into the PCR. Using immunoSEQ multiplex PCR, the repertoire was profiled, and TCRdb retains in-frame clones only, with some absent. The sample lists around 270,000 clones, around 80% occurring once. The germline gives CDR1 SGDLS, CDR2 YYNGEE. Trimming left V 4 bases short and J 1 base short, with 11 bases between. The CDR3 spans 14 residues. The sequenced material came from PBMCs. This receptor was taken from a girl aged 2-10 years in good health and CMV-seronegative. J is TRBJ1-1 and V is TRBV9; possibly TRBD1 for D (6 bases). CDR3 loop: CASSQETGNTEAFF. For the CDR3, the DNA is TGTGCCAGCAGCCAAGAGACAGGGAACACTGAAGCTTTCTTT.